The 19 T cell receptor beta chains presented below share a single source sample, sequenced in a study of blood T cell repertoires in COVID-19. Produced via immunoSEQ multiplex PCR; TCRdb's table is partial and in-frame only. Of around 190,000 clones listed, roughly nine tenths are singletons. Source material: PBMCs or T cells enriched from blood (not recorded which). The receptors shown here come from a woman aged 40 to 55 in a cohort exposed to, infected with or recovered from COVID-19 (not recorded which).

The chain couples TRBV4-2 to TRBJ2-2, with D hard to call. The CDR3 has 15 amino acids. Germline assignment: CDR1 LGHNA and CDR2 YNFKEQ. The V end lost 0 bases, the J end lost 2 bases, and 7 bases lay between the germline ends. The CDR3 region is CASSQDSYNTGELFF. CDR3 coding DNA: TGTGCCAGCAGCCAAGATTCCTATAACACCGGGGAGCTGTTTTTT.

The chain links TRBV2 to TRBJ1-3, with D perhaps TRBD1 (6 bases). Trimming removed 1 base from V and 4 bases from J, with 11 bases in between. The CDR3 spans 15 residues. CDR1 and CDR2 from the germline V gene are SNHLY and FYNNEI. In DNA form, the CDR3 reads TGTGCCAGCAGTGAAGACAGGGTGCGAGGAAACACCATATATTTT. It translates to CASSEDRVRGNTIYF.

The chain recombines TRBV13 with TRBJ1-4; 8 nucleotides agree with TRBD1. Germline V gene lookup returns CDR1 PRHDT and CDR2 FYEKMQ (reference sequence). The junction had 15 bases not matched to a gene; V was cut back by 5 bases and J by 7 bases. This CDR3 region has 17 residues. Here the CDR3 reads CASSPGTGDRQGEKLFF. The CDR3 DNA reads TGTGCCAGCAGCCCTGGGACAGGAGATCGACAGGGTGAAAAACTGTTTTTT.

V and J are TRBV7-2 and TRBJ1-4; 7 positions agree with TRBD1. Germline trimming cut 1 base from V and 1 base from J; bases unmatched to any gene: 3. Germline V gene data show CDR1 as SGHTA and CDR2 as FQGNSA. This CDR3 region has 16 residues. The CDR3 is CASSLEWDRTNEKLFF. The DNA for the CDR3 is TGTGCCAGCAGCTTAGAATGGGACAGAACTAATGAAAAACTGTTTTTT.

The chain has TRBV30 and TRBJ2-7, with TRBD2 matching over 13 bases. This CDR3 is built from 14 residues. V lost 1 base and J lost 3; bases outside the gene matches: 0. Germline V gene data show CDR1 as GTSNPN and CDR2 as SVGIG (reference sequence). The CDR3 DNA reads as TGTGCCTGGAGTGGGACTAGCGGGAGCTACGAGCAGTACTTC. This encodes CAWSGTSGSYEQYF.

The chain links TRBV20-1 to TRBJ2-5; 10 positions agree with TRBD2. Trimming at V came to 3 bases and at J to 2 bases, leaving 6 bases not matched to a gene. From germline, CDR1 is DFQATT and CDR2 SNEGSKA (reference sequence). This CDR3 region has 15 residues. CDR3 bases: TGCAGTGCTAGTGTACCGACTAGCGGGCAAGAGACCCAGTACTTC. Protein: CSASVPTSGQETQYF.

This clone was seen a handful of times. The chain uses TRBV11-3 and TRBJ1-2; D is unclear. Germline CDR1 reads SGHNT; CDR2 reads YENEEA. Trimming pared 4 bases from V and 6 bases from J, leaving 15 bases between. The CDR3 contains 14 residues. The chain's CDR3 is CASSSIWASDGYTF. DNA for the CDR3: TGTGCCAGCAGCTCCATTTGGGCATCGGATGGCTACACCTTC.

V usage is TRBV6-2 or TRBV6-3 and J usage is TRBJ1-1; TRBD1 might be the D (5 bases). V shed 4 bases and J shed 5 bases, with 14 bases lying between them. Germline CDR1 MNHEY, CDR2 SVGEGT. The CDR3 covers 14 residues. CDR3 amino acids: CASSSAGGGTEAFF. In DNA form, the CDR3 reads TGTGCCAGCAGTTCCGCGGGCGGGGGGACTGAAGCTTTCTTT.

This chain joins TRBV7-2 and TRBJ2-3; 16 bases are a match to TRBD2. The germline V gene has CDR1 SGHTA and CDR2 FQGNSA. This CDR3 has 16 amino acids. Unmatched junction bases numbered 5, after V lost 5 bases and J lost 6 bases. The CDR3 DNA reads as TGTGCCAGCAGCCAGGGACTAGCGGGAGGGCCCGATACGCAGTATTTT. Amino acids: CASSQGLAGGPDTQYF.

The rearrangement links TRBV11-2 to TRBJ2-7; perhaps TRBD2 as D (6 bases). Trimming took off 5 bases at V and 7 bases at J, with 15 bases between the two ends. The CDR3 totals 13 residues. In germline, CDR1 is SGHAT, CDR2 FQNNGV. This CDR3 reads CASSSLLGGEQYF. For the CDR3, the DNA is TGTGCCAGCAGCAGCCTACTAGGAGGGGAGCAGTACTTC.

The chain uses TRBV18 and TRBJ1-5; unclear D gene. CDR3 length: 12 residues. Germline lookup yields CDR1 KGHSH and CDR2 LQKENI. Trimming left V 3 bases short and J 3 bases short, with 3 bases between. CDR3 in amino acids: CASSPSNQPQHF. CDR3 nucleotides: TGTGCCAGCTCACCCTCCAATCAGCCCCAGCATTTT.

The chain joins TRBV5-1 to TRBJ1-1; D is perhaps TRBD1 (6 bases). Trimming pared 1 base from V and 1 base from J, leaving 8 bases between. Germline V gene data show CDR1 as SGHRS and CDR2 as YFSETQ. This CDR3 has 14 amino acids. This CDR3 is CASSLRGANTEAFF. The CDR3 nucleotides are TGCGCCAGCAGCTTGCGGGGGGCGAACACTGAAGCTTTCTTT.

This clone was counted a few times. This chain connects TRBV7-2 to TRBJ2-7, with a possible D match to TRBD2 (5 bases). The CDR3 is 14 residues long. The germline V gene encodes CDR1 SGHTA and CDR2 FQGNSA. V dropped 1 base and J dropped 0 bases, with 7 bases sitting between them. CDR3: CASSLERASYEQYF. CDR3 in DNA: TGTGCCAGCAGCTTAGAGAGGGCCTCCTACGAGCAGTACTTC.

The J gene is TRBJ2-3, the V gene TRBV6-2 or TRBV6-3; D is perhaps TRBD1 (6 bases). Trimming removed 3 bases at V and 2 bases at J, with 15 bases between. CDR1 is MNHEY and CDR2 is SVGEGT in the germline V gene. The CDR3 contains 16 residues. CDR3 DNA sequence: TGTGCCAGCAGTTATGTCCCCGACAGGTACACAGATACGCAGTATTTT. This sequence encodes CASSYVPDRYTDTQYF.

The chain combines TRBV4-1 with TRBJ1-6; D is possibly TRBD1 (6 bases). The CDR3 sequence is 16 residues long. V lost 1 base, J lost 9 bases, and 16 bases lay in between. Germline loops: CDR1 MGHRA, CDR2 YSYEKL. CDR3 protein: CASSQVPGTPLSPLHF. The CDR3, as DNA: TGCGCCAGCAGCCAAGTTCCCGGGACACCCCTTTCACCCCTCCACTTT.

V is TRBV5-1 and J is TRBJ2-5; 8 bases are a match to TRBD2. The J segment lost 5 bases and the V segment lost 0 bases, leaving 15 bases of the junction unmatched. The germline gives CDR1 SGHRS, CDR2 YFSETQ. This CDR3 is built from 18 residues. The CDR3 region has the DNA TGCGCCAGCAGCTTGGCCGATGGCACAAGCGGGAGCAAGGAGACCCAGTACTTC. This sequence encodes CASSLADGTSGSKETQYF.

For the CDR3, the DNA is TGTGCTAGTGGTTTGGGGGAGAGCTATTATGAGCAGTTCTTC. It encodes CASGLGESYYEQFF. The rearrangement links TRBV12-5 to TRBJ2-1; D possibly corresponds to TRBD2 (5 bases). This CDR3 spans 14 amino acids. The germline V gene has CDR1 LGHNT and CDR2 FRNRAP. The V end was cut by 1 base, the J end by 8 bases, with 12 bases between.

The V and J genes are TRBV6-1 and TRBJ2-5, with D unresolved. V dropped 3 bases and J dropped 0 bases, with 11 bases sitting between them. This CDR3 comprises 15 residues. Germline values: CDR1 MNHNS, CDR2 SASEGT. DNA for the CDR3: TGTGCCAGCAGTGATGCCTTCCACTACCAAGAGACCCAGTACTTC. Translated, it gives CASSDAFHYQETQYF.

V is TRBV12-3 or TRBV12-4 and J is TRBJ2-7; D not certain. Between the trimmed V and J ends, which lost 0 bases and 0 bases, there was a span of 3 bases. The CDR3 consists of 13 residues. The CDR3 DNA is TGTGCCAGCAGTTTAGCTAGCTCCTACGAGCAGTACTTC. Protein product: CASSLASSYEQYF.